Sequencing of this TCR beta chain was carried out in a study of CD8 T cells in ankylosing spondylitis. Study-wide results and limits: Characteristic, it appeared, of ankylosing spondylitis blood was a TCR beta motif of fewer than 10 highly homologous variants.

This clonotype was seen ten or more times. The antigen is undetermined. Trimming took off 5 bases at V and 7 bases at J, with 10 bases between the two ends. The CDR3 spans 12 residues. The germline V gene has CDR1 MNHEY and CDR2 SVGEGT. Quantitative molecular-barcoded 5'-RACE generated the TCR beta libraries. TCRdb itself ran the 5' RACE reads through MiXCR, one entry per CDR3 protein. The top ten clones hold more than 4.5% of a sample with around 230,000 distinct CDR3 sequences, approximately 8.4% of them seen once. The source is a female donor with ankylosing spondylitis or in good health (not recorded which). The chain carries TRBV6-2 or TRBV6-3 and TRBJ2-3; D unresolved. What was sequenced was blood, either unsorted or a sorted T cell fraction (not recorded which). The CDR3 DNA follows: TGTGCCAGCAGTCCCCGACTTTATACGCAGTATTTT. Amino acids: CASSPRLYTQYF.